The 25 T cell receptor beta chains below come from one sample, sequenced in a study of CD8 T cells in Susac syndrome. RNA was extracted with the RNeasy kit, and a quantity of roughly 0.5 to 1 ug was reverse transcribed using random hexamers. MiXCR was run by TCRdb on the immunoSEQ multiplex PCR reads, yielding one entry per CDR3 protein. The table shows more than 200,000 distinct CDR3 sequences, with about 93% occurring only once. Sequenced: CD4+ T cells from PBMCs. All receptors come from a human donor with multiple sclerosis.

This clonotype has a single count. The CDR3 DNA reads as TGTGCCAGCAGCGTAGATCCACGGGCCGGGGAGCTGTTTTTT. It is translated as CASSVDPRAGELFF. V usage is TRBV9 and J usage is TRBJ2-2; no clear D gene. CDR3 length equals 14 residues. The germline V gene has CDR1 SGDLS and CDR2 YYNGEE. The germline V and J ends were trimmed by 0 bases and 6 bases, with 9 bases remaining between them.

The J gene is TRBJ1-5, the V gene TRBV10-3; no definite D call. Germline CDR1 is ENHRY and CDR2 is SYGVKD. Trimming removed 3 bases from V and 5 bases from J, with 5 bases in between. The CDR3 has 12 amino acids. The CDR3 DNA sequence: TGTGCCATCAGTGACTGGGATCAGCCCCAGCATTTT. It translates to CAISDWDQPQHF.

The V call is TRBV20-1, the J call TRBJ2-4; the D call may be TRBD1 or TRBD2 (6 bases each). The V end lost 4 bases, the J end lost 0 bases, and 19 bases lay between the germline ends. Germline CDR1 and CDR2: DFQATT and SNEGSKA (reference sequence). The CDR3 contains 17 residues. This CDR3 is CSATSGGAFLAKNIQYF. In DNA, the CDR3 is TGCAGTGCTACCTCCGGGGGCGCCTTTCTAGCCAAAAACATTCAGTACTTC.

The chain carries TRBV24-1 and TRBJ2-5, with TRBD2 as a possible D gene (7 bases). Germline CDR1 is KGHDR and CDR2 is SFDVKD. There are 15 residues in the CDR3. The V end was cut by 5 bases, the J end by 4 bases, with 16 bases between. CDR3 in DNA: TGTGCCACCAGTGGCCGGGGGGCTGGTGTAGAGACCCAGTACTTC. Amino acids: CATSGRGAGVETQYF.

The rearrangement links TRBV29-1 to TRBJ2-1; perhaps TRBD1 as D (6 bases). This CDR3 region has 15 residues. Trimming left V 6 bases short and J 3 bases short, with 18 bases between. The germline V gene has CDR1 SQVTM and CDR2 ANQGSEA. CDR3 coding DNA: TGCAGCGTCAACCCGGGCAGGGGAGACTACAATGAGCAGTTCTTC. Amino acids: CSVNPGRGDYNEQFF.

This sequence joins TRBV29-1 and TRBJ2-2; D unclear. V lost 0 bases, J lost 1 base, and 6 bases lay in between. Germline V gene sequence: CDR1 SQVTM, CDR2 ANQGSEA. The CDR3 runs to 14 residues. CDR3 loop: CSVEERQNTGELFF. Here the CDR3 DNA reads TGCAGCGTTGAAGAACGGCAGAACACCGGGGAGCTGTTTTTT.

J is TRBJ1-2 and V is TRBV20-1; 9 nucleotides align to TRBD1. Trimming cost V 4 bases and J 8 bases; bases outside gene matches: 5. The CDR3 runs 12 residues. In germline, CDR1 is DFQATT, CDR2 SNEGSKA (reference sequence). CDR3 in amino acids: CSATQGAHGYTF. CDR3 DNA sequence: TGCAGTGCTACACAGGGGGCGCACGGCTACACCTTC.

The CDR3 protein is CASSIGQGTEAFF. The CDR3 nucleotides read TGTGCCAGTAGTATCGGACAAGGGACTGAAGCTTTCTTT. V and J are TRBV19 and TRBJ1-1; D might be TRBD1 (5 bases). V lost 3 bases and J lost 5, with 10 bases in between. The CDR3 covers 13 residues. Per germline, CDR1 LNHDA and CDR2 SQIVND (reference sequence).

V is TRBV18 and J is TRBJ1-1; D is ambiguous. V was pared by 3 bases and J by 5 bases, with 10 bases between. The CDR3 loop spans 13 amino acids. Germline CDR1 KGHSH, CDR2 LQKENI. Here the CDR3 reads CASSPLTETEAFF. The CDR3 DNA is TGTGCCAGCTCACCCCTAACGGAGACTGAAGCTTTCTTT.

This chain links TRBV20-1 with TRBJ1-2, with D perhaps matching TRBD1 (6 bases). The CDR3 runs 16 residues. The V end was cut by 3 bases, the J end by 2 bases, with 19 bases between. The germline V gene encodes CDR1 DFQATT and CDR2 SNEGSKA (reference sequence). The CDR3 here is CSASPDRRSRNYGYTF. CDR3 coding DNA: TGCAGTGCTAGCCCAGACAGGCGGTCGAGGAACTATGGCTACACCTTC.

This chain connects TRBV5-1 to TRBJ1-5; a weak D match, TRBD1 (6 bases). Trimming took 0 bases from V and 6 from J, leaving 10 bases between them. Looked up from germline, CDR1 is SGHRS and CDR2 is YFSETQ. CDR3 length equals 14 residues. CDR3 sequence: CASSLDQGSQPQHF. The DNA for the CDR3 is TGCGCCAGCAGCTTGGATCAGGGGAGTCAGCCCCAGCATTTT.

The chain has TRBV18 and TRBJ1-5; no clear D gene. Germline CDR1 is KGHSH and CDR2 is LQKENI. The CDR3 loop spans 15 amino acids. Trimming left V 3 bases short and J 2 bases short, with 11 bases between. The CDR3 sequence is CASSPVGMGNQPQHF. The DNA for the CDR3 is TGTGCCAGCTCACCGGTGGGAATGGGCAATCAGCCCCAGCATTTT.

The chain couples TRBV12-3 or TRBV12-4 to TRBJ1-3; D is unresolved. Trimming left V 5 bases short and J 8 bases short, with 13 bases between. CDR3 length equals 13 residues. CDR3 region: CASSTSPADTIYF. For the CDR3, the DNA is TGTGCCAGCAGTACGTCCCCCGCGGACACCATATATTTT.

The chain joins TRBV25-1 to TRBJ1-5; possibly TRBD1 for D (6 bases). The germline V and J ends were trimmed by 5 bases and 5 bases, with 13 bases remaining between them. The germline gives CDR1 MGHDK, CDR2 SYGVNS. CDR3 length: 14 amino acids. CDR3 DNA: TGTGCCAGCAGTAAACAGGGAGGTGATCAGCCCCAGCATTTT. Protein sequence: CASSKQGGDQPQHF.

This clonotype was observed a single time. The genes are TRBV6-1 and TRBJ2-7; TRBD1 matches 7 bases. Trimming cost V 6 bases and J 2 bases; bases outside gene matches: 4. Looked up from germline, CDR1 is MNHNS and CDR2 is SASEGT. The CDR3 length is 13 residues. DNA of the CDR3: TGTGCCAGCAGACCCGGGACAGCCTACGAGCAGTACGTC. The encoded protein is CASRPGTAYEQYV.

This chain joins TRBV28 and TRBJ2-7; 7 bases align to TRBD1. V gave up 5 bases and J gave up 5 bases; unmatched junction bases: 9. Germline CDR1 reads MDHEN; CDR2 reads SYDVKM. The CDR3 length is 14 residues. This CDR3 reads CASSEGRGRNEQYF. DNA for the CDR3: TGTGCCAGCAGTGAGGGCAGGGGGAGAAACGAGCAGTACTTC.

This clonotype was recorded once. The CDR3 DNA sequence: TGTGCCAGCAGCCAAGCTCTGCTAGCGGGAGGTCGGGAGACCCAGTACTTC. Protein sequence: CASSQALLAGGRETQYF. This rearrangement joins TRBV14 to TRBJ2-5, with TRBD2 matching 11 bases. Per the germline V gene, CDR1 is SGHDN and CDR2 is FVKESK. The CDR3 is 17 amino acids. Trimming at V came to 1 base and at J to 5 bases, leaving 9 bases not matched to a gene.

The gene calls are TRBV5-4 and TRBJ2-3; 14 bases fit TRBD2. The CDR3 runs 18 residues. V lost 4 bases to trimming and J lost 4 bases; unmatched junction nucleotides: 11. The germline CDR1 and CDR2 sequences are SGHNT and YYREEE (reference sequence). The CDR3 here is CASSPNRLAGGKADTQYF. The CDR3 DNA sequence: TGTGCCAGCAGCCCCAACCGACTAGCGGGAGGGAAGGCAGATACGCAGTATTTT.

The chain carries TRBV6-5 and TRBJ2-2, with D maybe TRBD2 (5 bases). The CDR3 is 14 amino acids. V was clipped by 0 bases and J by 5 bases, with 7 bases between them. The germline CDR1 and CDR2 sequences are MNHEY and SVGAGI. The CDR3 protein is CASSYSTGTGELFF. CDR3 bases: TGTGCCAGCAGTTACTCCACGGGGACCGGGGAGCTGTTTTTT.

CDR3 nucleotide sequence: TGTGCCACCCGTACCTACCCCACTGAAGCTTTCTTT. This sequence encodes CATRTYPTEAFF. The chain links TRBV10-3 to TRBJ1-1; no firm D call. There are 12 residues in the CDR3. CDR1 is ENHRY, CDR2 SYGVKD, per germline. V shed 10 bases and J shed 4 bases, with 13 bases lying between them.

J is TRBJ2-5 and V is TRBV15; D not resolved. Between the trimmed V and J ends, which lost 3 bases and 5 bases, there was a span of 19 bases. The CDR3 totals 16 residues. Germline V gene lookup returns CDR1 LNHNV and CDR2 YYDKDF (reference sequence). The CDR3 loop reads CATSRWTGSTVETQYF. The CDR3 nucleotides read TGTGCCACCAGCAGGTGGACCGGCTCAACCGTGGAGACCCAGTACTTC.

The chain joins TRBV9 to TRBJ2-2; D uncertain. The CDR3 is 14 amino acids. CDR1 and CDR2 from the germline V gene are SGDLS and YYNGEE. V was shortened by 4 bases and J by 0 bases, with 7 bases between the two germline ends. The CDR3 is CASSIGPNTGELFF. The CDR3 DNA reads as TGTGCCAGCAGCATCGGACCGAACACCGGGGAGCTGTTTTTT. The variable domain in full, completed from reference TRBV9 and TRBJ2-2, reads DSGVTQTPKHLITATGQRVTLRCSPRSGDLSVYWYQQSLDQGLQFLIQYYNGEERAKGNILERFSAQQFPDLHSELNLSSLELGDSALYFCASSIGPNTGELFFGEGSRLTVL.

This sequence joins TRBV12-3 or TRBV12-4 and TRBJ2-4, with TRBD1 identical over 10 bases. J gave up 5 bases and V 6 bases, and 1 base lay outside the gene matches. This CDR3 is 13 amino acids long. The CDR3 DNA sequence: TGTGCCAGCAGGGGGACAGGGGAAAACATTCAGTACTTC. Translating gives CASRGTGENIQYF.

This sequence joins TRBV3-1 and TRBJ2-1; D call uncertain. Germline loops: CDR1 LGHDT, CDR2 YNNKEL (reference sequence). V was trimmed by 5 bases and J by 10 bases, leaving 12 bases between them. The CDR3 runs 12 residues. This CDR3 is CASSFLFDEQFF. DNA of the CDR3: TGTGCCAGCAGCTTCCTGTTCGACGAGCAGTTCTTC.

The table lists this clonotype with a count of one. The chain combines TRBV7-2 with TRBJ1-1; a possible D gene is TRBD1 (6 bases). The CDR3 has 14 amino acids. The ends were cut back, 1 base at V and 6 bases at J, with 12 bases in the middle. Germline assignment: CDR1 SGHTA and CDR2 FQGNSA. In DNA, the CDR3 is TGTGCCAGCAGCTTAGGGGGGACACGGGCTGAAGCTTTCTTT. Translation: CASSLGGTRAEAFF.